Each of the 5 T cell receptor beta chains below was sequenced from the same sample in a study of radiotherapy plus CTLA-4 blockade in lung cancer. Some clones are missing from TCRdb's copy, which holds only in-frame ones; the method was immunoSEQ multiplex PCR. The data show about 120,000 clones, with more than 80% seen just once and 5.5% to 8.5% held by the top ten. Specimen: peripheral blood, collected from a patient treated with radiotherapy plus ipilimumab. The receptors come from a human donor with non-small cell lung cancer that progressed on radiotherapy plus ipilimumab.

The rearrangement joins TRBV30 to TRBJ1-2; possibly TRBD1 for D (5 bases). This CDR3 has 14 residues. Per germline, CDR1 GTSNPN and CDR2 SVGIG (reference sequence). V lost 5 bases, J lost 8 bases, and 21 bases lay in between. The CDR3 here is CAWGFPGTTSGYTF. DNA of the CDR3: TGTGCCTGGGGGTTCCCAGGGACCACTAGCGGCTACACCTTC.

The chain couples TRBV6-1 to TRBJ2-7; D perhaps matches TRBD2 (5 bases). The CDR3 totals 13 residues. Germline-derived CDR1 and CDR2 are MNHNS and SASEGT. The germline V and J ends were trimmed by 6 bases and 2 bases, with 11 bases remaining between them. CDR3 loop: CASREDLPYEQYF. As DNA, the CDR3 is TGTGCCAGCAGGGAGGACCTACCCTACGAGCAGTACTTC.

The chain is built from TRBV6-6 and TRBJ2-1; 8 bases line up with TRBD2. Unmatched junction bases numbered 10, after V lost 7 bases and J lost 8 bases. Germline CDR1 is MNHNY and CDR2 is SVGAGI (reference sequence). The length of the CDR3 is 14 residues. CDR3 protein: CASTQSGSRDEQFF. DNA for the CDR3: TGTGCCAGCACCCAAAGCGGGAGTCGCGATGAGCAGTTCTTC.

A single count supports this clone. The chain combines TRBV5-6 with TRBJ2-1; 9 bases align to TRBD2. The trim removed 5 bases at V and 4 bases at J, leaving 7 bases unmatched. This CDR3 has 15 amino acids. CDR1 and CDR2 (germline): SGHDT, YYEEEE. In DNA form, the CDR3 reads TGTGCCAGCAGGCGGGAGGGAGGGCAATACAATGAGCAGTTCTTC. Its protein product is CASRREGGQYNEQFF.

This clone was seen once. This chain links TRBV7-3 with TRBJ2-1, with 14 bases aligning to TRBD2. The J segment lost 7 bases and the V segment lost 3 bases, leaving 11 bases of the junction unmatched. Germline values: CDR1 SGHTA, CDR2 FQGTGA. This CDR3 has 18 residues. The CDR3 sequence: CASSFKGLAGVGWNEQFF. CDR3 nucleotides: TGTGCCAGCAGCTTTAAGGGACTAGCGGGAGTGGGTTGGAATGAGCAGTTCTTC.